This T cell receptor beta chain was recovered during a study of blood T cell repertoires in COVID-19. Background on the study: Both acute and convalescent COVID-19 samples were obtained from the United States, Italy and Spain. Nucleic acid was either cDNA or gDNA, and it came from T cells, B-cell-depleted T cells, or PBMCs.

Original handling: It was from reference gene primer amplification that nucleated cell counts were estimated. TCRdb's table, derived via immunoSEQ multiplex PCR, lists solely in-frame clones and lacks some. V and J calls plus clone size are reproduced from that table; the DNA served to infer D and trimming. Of around 60,000 clones listed, 80% to 90% are singletons. This clone has just one count. Germline V gene data show CDR1 as MNHNS and CDR2 as SASEGT. Trimming cost V 3 bases and J 7 bases, with 19 bases left between them. The CDR3 extends over 15 amino acids. The V and J genes are TRBV6-1 and TRBJ2-7; tentatively, D is TRBD1 (6 bases). The sequence derives from a woman aged 55-75 years with acute or convalescent COVID-19. The sample taken for sequencing was peripheral blood. In DNA form, the CDR3 reads TGTGCCAGCAGTGACAGCCGTCAGGGGACGGGGGAGCAGTACTTC. It is translated as CASSDSRQGTGEQYF.